These T cell receptor beta chains were read from a single sample in a study of shared clonotypes between healthy human individuals. Clones were sequenced by immunoSEQ multiplex PCR, and TCRdb holds only the in-frame ones, with some missing. The top ten hold around 1% of the sample, which has 1.5 million to 2.5 million clones, over 85% seen once. Sequencing was done on a sample of naive CD8+ T cells sorted from blood. Receptors originate from a man aged 18 to 29 in good health. Each CDR3 is given with its conserved first and last residue. A D gene is named only where the DNA matches it firmly. Only some rows state a clone size, as once, few, many or a class for expanded clones.

TRBV27	TRBD2	-	TRBJ2-4	CASSLSGGSDIQYF	TGTGCCAGCAGTTTATCAGGCGGGAGTGACATTCAGTACTTC
TRBV4-3	-	-	TRBJ2-7	CASSQGPSGYEQYF	TGCGCCAGCAGCCAGGGGCCGTCCGGCTACGAGCAGTACTTC
TRBV28	-	once	TRBJ2-7	CASSYRDVFYEQYF	TGTGCCAGCAGTTACCGGGACGTGTTCTACGAGCAGTACTTC
TRBV10-1	TRBD2	-	TRBJ2-3	CATREGTDTQYF	TGCGCCACCAGGGAGGGGACAGATACGCAGTATTTT
TRBV7-8	-	-	TRBJ2-2	CASSFLGWAPGELFF	TGTGCCAGCAGCTTCCTCGGGTGGGCACCCGGGGAGCTGTTTTTT
TRBV30	-	-	TRBJ2-1	CAWSVRGAYNEQFF	TGTGCCTGGAGTGTACGGGGCGCCTACAATGAGCAGTTCTTC
TRBV10-3	TRBD2	-	TRBJ2-2	CAIRASQGLVSSGELFF	TGTGCCATCAGAGCCTCACAAGGACTAGTTTCTTCCGGGGAGCTGTTTTTT
TRBV7-9	-	-	TRBJ2-5	CASSPRGRDETQYF	TGTGCCAGCAGCCCTCGCGGGCGGGATGAGACCCAGTACTTC
TRBV6-1	-	-	TRBJ1-1	CASSVSEAFF	TGTGCCAGCAGTGTATCTGAAGCTTTCTTT
TRBV30	-	-	TRBJ2-4	CAWSRRELNIQYF	TGTGCCTGGAGTCGGCGGGAATTGAACATTCAGTACTTC
TRBV6-5	-	-	TRBJ1-1	CASSKQGLGTEAFF	TGTGCCAGCAGCAAACAGGGTCTTGGCACTGAAGCTTTCTTT
TRBV4-2	-	-	TRBJ2-2	CASSQDDLAGFTGELFF	TGTGCCAGCAGCCAAGATGACTTAGCAGGGTTCACCGGGGAGCTGTTTTTT
TRBV6-1	TRBD2	-	TRBJ2-7	CASSDLSTLAGGYEQYF	TGTGCCAGCAGTGACTTAAGCACGCTAGCGGGAGGTTACGAGCAGTACTTC
TRBV5-1	-	-	TRBJ2-7	CASSAIGYEQYF	TGCGCCAGCAGCGCGATCGGTTACGAGCAGTACTTC
TRBV4-1	-	-	TRBJ2-2	CASSPPYTGELFF	TGCGCCAGCAGCCCCCCCTATACCGGGGAGCTGTTTTTT
TRBV27	TRBD1	-	TRBJ2-7	CASSGTNRDRGYEQYF	TGTGCCAGCAGTGGAACAAACCGGGACAGGGGCTACGAGCAGTACTTC
TRBV4-1	TRBD1	-	TRBJ1-2	CASSPGQSYGYTF	TGCGCCAGCAGTCCGGGACAGTCCTATGGCTACACCTTC
TRBV13	-	-	TRBJ2-7	CASSLADSLMYEQYF	TGTGCCAGCAGCTTAGCGGACTCCCTAATGTACGAGCAGTACTTC
TRBV4-3	TRBD1	-	TRBJ1-4	CASSQDLGQDGEKLFF	TGCGCCAGCAGCCAAGATCTCGGACAGGACGGTGAAAAACTGTTTTTT
TRBV7-9	-	-	TRBJ2-2	CASSTDTNTGELFF	TGTGCCAGCAGCACGGACACGAACACCGGGGAGCTGTTTTTT
TRBV5-4	-	-	TRBJ2-7	CASSLASFPYEQYF	TGTGCCAGCAGCTTAGCTAGCTTCCCCTACGAGCAGTACTTC
TRBV2	-	few	TRBJ2-7	CASSGSYEQYF	TGTGCCAGCAGCGGGTCCTACGAGCAGTACTTC
TRBV2	TRBD2	once	TRBJ2-1	CASVGAGEPYNEQFF	TGTGCCAGTGTCGGAGCGGGAGAGCCCTACAATGAGCAGTTCTTC
TRBV4-1	-	-	TRBJ2-5	CASSQDGEETQYF	TGCGCCAGCAGCCAAGATGGGGAGGAGACCCAGTACTTC
TRBV9	-	-	TRBJ2-2	CASSVDAANTGELFF	TGTGCCAGCAGCGTAGATGCAGCGAACACCGGGGAGCTGTTTTTT
TRBV9	TRBD1	-	TRBJ2-7	CASSVGDRSYEQYF	TGTGCCAGCAGCGTAGGGGACAGATCCTACGAGCAGTACTTC
TRBV27	-	-	TRBJ1-6	CASGGASYNSPLHF	TGTGCCAGCGGGGGGGCCTCCTATAATTCACCCCTCCACTTT
TRBV2	-	-	TRBJ2-7	CASSAGSYEQYF	TGTGCCAGCAGTGCAGGTTCCTACGAGCAGTACTTC
TRBV4-3	TRBD2	-	TRBJ2-1	CASSHRLADEQFF	TGCGCCAGCAGCCACAGACTAGCCGATGAGCAGTTCTTC
TRBV28	-	-	TRBJ1-2	CASSLRLLSVYGYTF	TGTGCCAGCAGTTTGAGATTACTTTCGGTCTATGGCTACACCTTC
TRBV5-1	TRBD2	-	TRBJ2-7	CASSLVAGGYEQYF	TGCGCCAGCAGCTTAGTAGCGGGAGGGTACGAGCAGTACTTC